One and the same sample provided the 11 T cell receptor beta chains below, sequenced in a study of blood T cell repertoires in COVID-19. The repertoire was sequenced with immunoSEQ multiplex PCR; TCRdb's copy has only in-frame clones and lacks some. The profile covers around 150,000 clones, with about nine tenths appearing a single time and about 2.5% taken by the ten largest. The sample was peripheral blood. The receptor set was obtained from a young man with acute or convalescent COVID-19.

The chain carries TRBV27 and TRBJ1-3, with D uncertain. Germline lookup yields CDR1 MNHEY and CDR2 SMNVEV (reference sequence). Between the trimmed V and J ends, which lost 5 bases and 0 bases, there was a span of 29 bases. This CDR3 spans 21 amino acids. The CDR3 region has the DNA TGTGCCAGCAGTCCTTACGCTACGACGGTCCTCAACCCTAGCTCTGGAAACACCATATATTTT. It yields the protein CASSPYATTVLNPSSGNTIYF.

The chain uses TRBV7-8 and TRBJ2-7; TRBD1 agrees at 7 bases. The CDR3 consists of 15 residues. Germline V gives CDR1 SGHVS, CDR2 FQNEAQ. Losses at the gene ends were 5 bases for V and 2 bases for J; bases not matched to a gene: 9. The CDR3, as DNA: TGTGCCAGCAGCCTCCCGGACAGGCGAACCTACGAGCAGTACTTC. Encoded protein: CASSLPDRRTYEQYF.

This chain uses TRBV29-1 with TRBJ2-7; D might be TRBD2 (6 bases). V lost 7 bases and J lost 5, with 18 bases in between. The CDR3 length is 13 residues. Germline V lookup: CDR1 SQVTM, CDR2 ANQGSEA. The DNA of the CDR3 is TGCAGCGCTATCTGGACTGGCGGGAACGAGCAGTACTTC. It is translated as CSAIWTGGNEQYF.

The chain combines TRBV6-1 with TRBJ1-1; D may be TRBD1 (5 bases). Germline loops: CDR1 MNHNS, CDR2 SASEGT. V gave up 1 base and J gave up 9 bases, with 9 bases separating them. The CDR3 length is 12 residues. DNA of the CDR3: TGTGCCAGCAGTGAAGTGGGGCCGCAAGCTTTCTTT. Translating it yields CASSEVGPQAFF.

The chain has TRBV5-1 and TRBJ1-3; D is unresolved. Germline values: CDR1 SGHRS, CDR2 YFSETQ. The CDR3 length is 14 residues. V was pared by 1 base and J by 2 bases, with 7 bases between. The CDR3 bases are TGCGCCAGCAGCTTGACGAGGACTGGAAACACCATATATTTT. It specifies CASSLTRTGNTIYF. The full variable domain, its missing parts supplied by reference TRBV5-1 and TRBJ1-3, is KAGVTQTPRYLIKTRGQQVTLSCSPISGHRSVSWYQQTPGQGLQFLFEYFSETQRNKGNFPGRFSGRQFSNSRSEMNVSTLELGDSALYLCASSLTRTGNTIYFGEGSWLTVV.

This sequence joins TRBV7-2 and TRBJ2-7; 8 positions match TRBD1. This CDR3 contains 15 residues. V gave up 5 bases and J gave up 2 bases; unmatched junction bases: 8. Germline-derived CDR1 and CDR2 are SGHTA and FQGNSA. The CDR3, as DNA: TGTGCCAGCAGCCGTCGACAGGGGAGTCCCTACGAGCAGTACTTC. It translates to CASSRRQGSPYEQYF. Full variable domain (outside the CDR3, taken from reference TRBV7-2 and TRBJ2-7): GAGVSQSPSNKVTEKGKDVELRCDPISGHTALYWYRQSLGQGLEFLIYFQGNSAPDKSGLPSDRFSAERTGGSVSTLTIQRTQQEDSAVYLCASSRRQGSPYEQYFGPGTRLTVT.

This chain connects TRBV5-5 to TRBJ1-1; D ambiguous. Deletions cut 0 bases from V and 3 bases from J, with 12 bases between. Germline V gives CDR1 SGHKS, CDR2 YYEKEE (reference sequence). The CDR3 has 15 residues. CDR3 in amino acids: CASSLGIRRDTEAFF. Here the CDR3 DNA reads TGTGCCAGCAGCTTGGGGATACGGCGGGACACTGAAGCTTTCTTT.

This clone was counted a few times. The chain recombines TRBV19 with TRBJ1-1, with TRBD1 matching 9 bases. Germline loops: CDR1 LNHDA, CDR2 SQIVND (reference sequence). The V gene end was trimmed by 3 bases and the J gene end by 7 bases; junction bases not matched to a gene: 9. This CDR3 contains 15 residues. CDR3 loop: CASSIKGQGGFEAFF. CDR3 coding DNA: TGTGCCAGTAGTATCAAGGGACAGGGAGGATTTGAAGCTTTCTTT. The complete variable domain, with remaining parts taken from reference TRBV19 and TRBJ1-1, reads DGGITQSPKYLFRKEGQNVTLSCEQNLNHDAMYWYRQDPGQGLRLIYYSQIVNDFQKGDIAEGYSVSREKKESFPLTVTSAQKNPTAFYLCASSIKGQGGFEAFFGQGTRLTVV.

This clone was observed a handful of times. The V gene is TRBV7-9, the J gene TRBJ2-7; possible D gene TRBD1, 5 bases. V gave up 2 bases and J gave up 0 bases, with 14 bases separating them. This CDR3 comprises 16 residues. The germline V gene has CDR1 SEHNR and CDR2 FQNEAQ (reference sequence). This CDR3 is CASSLFLSGRSYEQYF. CDR3 DNA sequence: TGTGCCAGCAGCTTATTTCTCTCAGGGCGCTCCTACGAGCAGTACTTC.

CDR3 loop: CASSPKGGMGQPQHF. The CDR3 nucleotides are TGTGCCAGCAGCCCAAAGGGAGGTATGGGTCAGCCCCAGCATTTT. V usage is TRBV7-2 and J usage is TRBJ1-5, with D unresolved. Germline assignment: CDR1 SGHTA and CDR2 FQGNSA. Trimming stripped 5 bases from V and 6 bases from J, with 17 bases between. CDR3 length: 15 residues.

This clone has a single count. The V gene is TRBV2, the J gene TRBJ2-7; tentative D call: TRBD1 (5 bases). Germline assignment: CDR1 SNHLY and CDR2 FYNNEI. The CDR3 extends over 14 amino acids. V was clipped by 2 bases and J by 9 bases, with 17 bases between them. The CDR3 loop is CASSEPSGMFGQYF. CDR3 coding DNA: TGTGCCAGCAGTGAACCTTCAGGGATGTTCGGGCAGTACTTC.